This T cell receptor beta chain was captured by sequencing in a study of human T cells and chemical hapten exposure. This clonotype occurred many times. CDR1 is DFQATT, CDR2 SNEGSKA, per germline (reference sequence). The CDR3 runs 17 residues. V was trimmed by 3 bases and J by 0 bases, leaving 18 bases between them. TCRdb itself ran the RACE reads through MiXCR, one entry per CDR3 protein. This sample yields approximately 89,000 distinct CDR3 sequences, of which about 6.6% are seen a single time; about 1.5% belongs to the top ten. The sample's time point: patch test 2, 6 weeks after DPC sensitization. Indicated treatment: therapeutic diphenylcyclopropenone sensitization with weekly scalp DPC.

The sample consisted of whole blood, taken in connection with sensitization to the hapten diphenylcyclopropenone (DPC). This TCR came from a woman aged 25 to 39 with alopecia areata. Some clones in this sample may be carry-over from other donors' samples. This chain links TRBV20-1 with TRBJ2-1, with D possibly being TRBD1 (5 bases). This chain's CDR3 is CSASMGWGSFSYNEQFF. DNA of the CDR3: TGCAGTGCTAGTATGGGATGGGGCAGCTTCTCCTACAATGAGCAGTTCTTC.